One T cell receptor beta chain is described in this entry. No antigen is known for it. The data were taken from a study of T cell responses to AZD1222 COVID-19 vaccine. Study background: Second-dose intervals near 4 or 12 weeks were combined. Study-wide points: Unmutated variant regions reportedly attract nearly half of all spike-specific TCRs. Vaccine-associated CD4 TCRs spanned spike, dominant at 160-218 and 743-854. No repertoire was sampled before or during the peak T cell response, only after it.

Assay used: immunoSEQ multiplex PCR; TCRdb lists only in-frame clones, some missing. The table includes some 140,000 clones, 93% detected once. This CDR3 contains 13 residues. The germline V gene has CDR1 MNHEY and CDR2 SMNVEV (reference sequence). V was cut by 6 bases and J by 4 bases, with 13 bases left in between. The sequencing used peripheral blood, collected on day 0 of AZD1222 vaccination. This TCR came from an adult in good health. This chain uses TRBV27 with TRBJ2-7; no clear D gene. CDR3 region: CASSYGRSYEQYF. In DNA, the CDR3 is TGTGCCAGCAGCTATGGACGTTCGTACGAGCAGTACTTC.